This T cell receptor beta chain was observed in a study of blood T cell repertoires in COVID-19. Background on the study: There were acute and convalescent COVID-19 samples, and they came from the United States, Italy and Spain. PBMCs, B-cell-depleted T cells, or T cells were the source of the cDNA or gDNA that made up the material.

About this clone itself: The sample holds other DNA sequences that translate to the same CDR3.

TCRdb keeps only in-frame clones here, not all; method: immunoSEQ multiplex PCR. The table has roughly 410,000 clones, roughly 90% seen once. The specimen was peripheral blood. The sequence derives from a man aged 40-49 years with acute or convalescent COVID-19.

CDR3 residues: CAWSVGTVNQPQHF. In nucleotides, the CDR3 is TGTGCCTGGAGTGTGGGGACAGTCAATCAGCCCCAGCATTTT. J is TRBJ1-5 and V is TRBV30; 7 positions agree with TRBD1. The germline gives CDR1 GTSNPN, CDR2 SVGIG (reference sequence). The CDR3 runs 14 residues. Trimming removed 0 bases from V and 3 bases from J; junction bases left unmatched: 2.